This is a list of T cell receptor beta chains from one sample in a study of long-term antiretroviral therapy in people with HIV. The method was immunoSEQ multiplex PCR; TCRdb's version includes in-frame clones alone and lacks a portion of them. The table has 24,000 or so clones, 76% seen once. The sequencing here drew on unsorted PBMCs, taken 0.5 years after starting antiretroviral therapy. Receptors were obtained from a woman aged 40 to 49 with HIV. Both conserved end residues are part of each CDR3. Fields, in order: V gene, CDR3 length, D gene, J gene, clone size, CDR3 protein, CDR3 DNA. D genes are given only for firm matches. Size values are once, few and many counts, or a class for expanded clones, and some rows have none.

>TRBV29-1|13|TRBD1|TRBJ1-6|.
CSVRQGENSPLHF
TGCAGCGTTCGACAGGGGGAGAATTCACCCCTCCACTTT
>TRBV7-6|15|.|TRBJ1-1|.
CASSSDLRVGTEAFF
TGTGCCAGCAGCTCGGATCTCAGGGTGGGTACTGAAGCTTTCTTT
>TRBV2|11|.|TRBJ2-2|.
CASRQNGELFF
TGTGCCAGCAGGCAGAACGGGGAGCTGTTTTTT
>TRBV14|16|.|TRBJ2-1|.
CASSQDHTDSYNEQFF
TGTGCCAGCAGCCAAGATCACACTGACTCCTACAATGAGCAGTTCTTC
>TRBV15|14|.|TRBJ1-2|once
CATSRDEADYGYTF
TGTGCCACCAGCAGAGATGAGGCAGACTATGGCTACACCTTC
>TRBV10-3|12|.|TRBJ1-1|.
CAISDQLPEAFF
TGTGCCATCAGTGATCAGCTACCTGAAGCTTTCTTT
>TRBV7-9|12|.|TRBJ2-7|.
CASSLGTHEQYF
TGTGCCAGCAGCCTAGGGACCCACGAGCAGTACTTC
>TRBV9|16|TRBD1|TRBJ1-2|.
CASSVEAAGQVYGYTF
TGTGCCAGCAGCGTAGAAGCCGCCGGACAGGTCTATGGCTACACCTTC
>TRBV30|13|.|TRBJ1-2|.
CAWSDQNLGGYTF
TGTGCCTGGAGTGACCAGAATTTGGGAGGCTACACCTTC
>TRBV28|16|TRBD2|TRBJ2-7|.
CASSSISGGRSYEQYF
TGTGCCAGCAGTTCGATATCGGGGGGGCGATCCTACGAGCAGTACTTC
>TRBV4-3|18|TRBD2|TRBJ2-5|.
CASSQEVGERGRRETQYF
TGCGCCAGCAGCCAAGAGGTGGGCGAGCGGGGCCGGCGAGAGACCCAGTACTTC
>TRBV13|12|.|TRBJ1-2|.
CASSLDRSGYTF
TGTGCCAGCAGCTTAGACAGGTCGGGCTACACCTTC
>TRBV7-2|13|.|TRBJ1-2|.
CASSLGYQGGYTF
TGTGCCAGCAGCTTAGGTTATCAGGGCGGCTACACCTTC
>TRBV9|15|.|TRBJ2-2|.
CASRTGFTNTGELFF
TGTGCCAGCAGAACAGGGTTTACGAACACCGGGGAGCTGTTTTTT
>TRBV5-6|14|.|TRBJ2-3|few
CASSLGPDTDTQYF
TGTGCCAGCAGCCTGGGACCGGACACAGATACGCAGTATTTT
>TRBV4-1|17|TRBD2|TRBJ2-3|.
CASSQDWREGVGDTQYF
TGCGCCAGCAGCCAAGATTGGCGGGAGGGAGTAGGGGATACGCAGTATTTT
>TRBV7-2|14|.|TRBJ2-3|.
CASSQFLEVGTQYF
TGTGCCAGCAGTCAATTCCTAGAGGTCGGTACGCAGTATTTT
>TRBV27|15|.|TRBJ2-2|.
CASADGAGNPRELFF
TGTGCCAGCGCCGATGGGGCAGGGAACCCCAGGGAGCTGTTTTTT